The entry below describes one TCR beta chain. This record comes from a study of CD8+ T cells in alopecia areata. Following extraction, RNA underwent reverse transcription to cDNA, which served as the sequencing template. Using immunoSEQ multiplex PCR, the repertoire was profiled, and TCRdb retains in-frame clones only, with some absent. In the table there are over 150,000 clones, more than 55% of which are singletons. Between the trimmed V and J ends, which lost 3 bases and 1 base, there was a span of 12 bases. The V gene's germline CDR1 is SGDLS and CDR2 YYNGEE. This CDR3 is 15 amino acids long. The sample taken for sequencing was CD8+ T cells sorted from blood. The clonotype originates from a human donor in good health. The chain recombines TRBV9 with TRBJ2-3; D may correspond to TRBD1 or TRBD2 (5 bases each). CDR3 in amino acids: CASSAGGQGTDTQYF. CDR3 nucleotides: TGTGCCAGCAGCGCTGGGGGTCAGGGCACAGATACGCAGTATTTT. Variable domain in full (rest from reference TRBV9 and TRBJ2-3): DSGVTQTPKHLITATGQRVTLRCSPRSGDLSVYWYQQSLDQGLQFLIQYYNGEERAKGNILERFSAQQFPDLHSELNLSSLELGDSALYFCASSAGGQGTDTQYFGPGTRLTVL.